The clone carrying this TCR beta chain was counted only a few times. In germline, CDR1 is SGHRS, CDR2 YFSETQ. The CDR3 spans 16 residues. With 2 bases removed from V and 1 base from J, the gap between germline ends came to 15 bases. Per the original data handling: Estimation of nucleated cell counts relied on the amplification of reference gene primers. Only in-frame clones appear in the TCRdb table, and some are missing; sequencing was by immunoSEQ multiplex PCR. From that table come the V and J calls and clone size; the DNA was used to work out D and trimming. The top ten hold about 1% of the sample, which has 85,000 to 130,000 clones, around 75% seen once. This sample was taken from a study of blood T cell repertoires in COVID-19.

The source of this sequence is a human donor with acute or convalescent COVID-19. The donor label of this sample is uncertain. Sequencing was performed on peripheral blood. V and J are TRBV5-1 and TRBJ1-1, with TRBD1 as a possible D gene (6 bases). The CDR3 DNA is TGCGCCAGCAGCTTCACCTCAGGGGCGGGGAACACTGAAGCTTTCTTT. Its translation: CASSFTSGAGNTEAFF. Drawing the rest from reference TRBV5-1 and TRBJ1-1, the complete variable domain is KAGVTQTPRYLIKTRGQQVTLSCSPISGHRSVSWYQQTPGQGLQFLFEYFSETQRNKGNFPGRFSGRQFSNSRSEMNVSTLELGDSALYLCASSFTSGAGNTEAFFGQGTRLTVV.